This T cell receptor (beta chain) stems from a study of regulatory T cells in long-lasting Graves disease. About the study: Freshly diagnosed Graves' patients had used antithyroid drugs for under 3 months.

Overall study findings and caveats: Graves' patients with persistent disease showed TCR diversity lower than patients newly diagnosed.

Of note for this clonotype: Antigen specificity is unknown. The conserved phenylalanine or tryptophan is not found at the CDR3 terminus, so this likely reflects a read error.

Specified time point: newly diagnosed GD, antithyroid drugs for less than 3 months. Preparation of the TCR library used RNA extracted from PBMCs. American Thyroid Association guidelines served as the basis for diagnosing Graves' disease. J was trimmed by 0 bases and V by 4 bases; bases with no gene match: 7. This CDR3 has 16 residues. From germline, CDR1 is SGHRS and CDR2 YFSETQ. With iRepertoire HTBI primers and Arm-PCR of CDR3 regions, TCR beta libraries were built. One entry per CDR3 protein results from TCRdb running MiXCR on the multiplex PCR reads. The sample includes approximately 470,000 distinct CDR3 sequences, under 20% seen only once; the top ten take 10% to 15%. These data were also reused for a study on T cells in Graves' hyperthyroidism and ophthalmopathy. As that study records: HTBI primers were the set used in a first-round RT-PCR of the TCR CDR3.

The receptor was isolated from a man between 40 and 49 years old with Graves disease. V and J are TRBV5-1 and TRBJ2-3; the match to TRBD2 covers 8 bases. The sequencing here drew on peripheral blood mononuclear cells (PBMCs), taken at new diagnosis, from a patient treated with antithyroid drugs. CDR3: CASSPGLAASTDTQYL. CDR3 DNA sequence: TGCGCCAGCAGCCCCGGACTAGCAGCTAGCACAGATACGCAGTATCTT.